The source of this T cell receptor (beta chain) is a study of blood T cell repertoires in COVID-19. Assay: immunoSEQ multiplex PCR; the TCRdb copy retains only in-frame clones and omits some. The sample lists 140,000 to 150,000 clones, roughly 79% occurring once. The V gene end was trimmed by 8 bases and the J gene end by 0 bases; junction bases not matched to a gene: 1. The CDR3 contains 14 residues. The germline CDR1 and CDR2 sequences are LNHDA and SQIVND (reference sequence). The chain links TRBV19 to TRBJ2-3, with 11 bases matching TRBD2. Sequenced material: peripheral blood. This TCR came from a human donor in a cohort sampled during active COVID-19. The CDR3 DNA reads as TGTGCCAGTCGGACTAGCGGGAGCACAGATACGCAGTATTTT. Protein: CASRTSGSTDTQYF.